The text below deals with one T cell receptor beta chain. The data belong to a study of technical replicates of blood from a few donors. The CDR3 is 17 amino acids. The trim removed 10 bases at V and 1 base at J, leaving 13 bases unmatched. CDR1 and CDR2 (germline): PRHDT, FYEKMQ (reference sequence). Clones were read by immunoSEQ multiplex PCR, and TCRdb kept only the in-frame ones, dropping some. The data hold 65,000 to 80,000 clones, with around 96% observed a single time. The receptor's source is a human donor in good health. The sample consisted of T cells isolated from PBMCs. This chain uses TRBV13 with TRBJ1-1, with TRBD1 matching over 12 bases. The CDR3 bases are TGTGCCACCAACCGGGACAGGGGGCCACGCCGGAACACTGAAGCTTTCTTT. Encoded protein: CATNRDRGPRRNTEAFF.